One and the same sample provided the 15 T cell receptor beta chains below, sequenced in a study of tumor-infiltrating lymphocytes in primary liver carcinoma. Unsorted bulk tissue (roughly 20-34 mg) underwent RNA and DNA co-extraction. Making TCR beta cDNA involved 400 to 600 ng total RNA and a constant-region primer. Libraries of TCR beta came from three nested multiplex PCR rounds with slightly modified ARM-PCR. TRBV1-TRBV30 forward and Cbeta reverse primers drove the first two approximately 11-cycle rounds. MiXCR was run by TCRdb on the multiplex PCR reads, yielding one entry per CDR3 protein. This sample yields roughly 49,000 distinct CDR3 sequences, of which 71% are seen a single time; just under 30% belongs to the top ten. Material: liver tumor tissue from sampling region 5. Indicated subset: tumor region T5, tumor centre. The receptor set was obtained from a man aged 35 to 55 with primary liver carcinoma and hepatitis B virus infection.

Concerning this clonotype: The junction differs from germline at one of its ends, possibly a read error. This chain joins TRBV4-1 and TRBJ2-2; unclear D gene. The V gene's germline CDR1 is MGHRA and CDR2 YSYEKL. The CDR3 length is 15 residues. The CDR3 sequence: CASSHEGANPGELFF. As DNA, the CDR3 is TGCGCTAGCAGCCATGAAGGAGCCAACCCCGGGGAGCTGTTTTTT.

On this clonotype itself: The junction departs from the called germline gene at one end, perhaps through a read error. The chain combines TRBV7-9 with TRBJ2-2; tentatively, D is TRBD2 (5 bases). The CDR3 loop spans 15 amino acids. CDR1 and CDR2 from the germline V gene are SEHNR and FQNEAQ (reference sequence). The CDR3 nucleotides read TGTGCCAGCTGCTTAGCACGGACTCTGACCGGGGAGCTGTTTTTT. Translation gives CASCLARTLTGELFF.

The rearrangement joins TRBV5-4 to TRBJ2-2, with D hard to call. The V gene lost 4 bases and the J gene lost 13 bases, with 17 bases spanning the gap. The CDR3 totals 13 residues. CDR1 is SGHNT, CDR2 YYREEE, per germline (reference sequence). CDR3 in amino acids: CASSLMLAAVLFF. As DNA, the CDR3 is TGTGCCAGCAGCCTGATGCTGGCCGCGGTGCTGTTTTTT.

This clonotype is medium-sized. The chain has TRBV12-3 or TRBV12-4 and TRBJ2-7; no definite D call. The CDR3 spans 14 residues. V was clipped by 1 base and J by 0 bases, with 7 bases between them. The CDR3 nucleotides read TGTGCCAGCAGTTTAGACCCTAGCTCCTACGAGCAGTACTTC. Residues: CASSLDPSSYEQYF.

About this clonotype itself: Just one base apart from a much larger clone, this may be a read error. The V gene is TRBV6-5, the J gene TRBJ2-7; 9 bases align to TRBD1. CDR3 length: 16 amino acids. CDR1 and CDR2 from the germline V gene are MNHEY and SVGAGI. The V and J ends lost 2 bases and 3 bases, in that order; junction bases with no gene match: 8. In DNA, the CDR3 is TGTGCCAGCAGTTACCTAACAGGGGGCGAAGACTACGAGCAGTACTTC. As protein: CASSYLTGGEDYEQYF.

This clonotype occurred a few times. Relative to the germline gene, one junction end is altered; a read error may explain this. This chain links TRBV12-3 or TRBV12-4 with TRBJ2-7, with D possibly TRBD2 on 5 matching bases. This CDR3 region has 14 residues. The CDR3 loop reads CASSLAFASYDQYF. For the CDR3, the DNA is TGTGCCAGTAGTTTAGCGTTTGCGTCCTACGATCAGTACTTC.

A remark on this clonotype: In this CDR3 the conserved last residue, phenylalanine or tryptophan, is missing, so a read error is likely. The DNA is omitted, as the CDR3 cannot be located on it reliably, and the CDR3 follows TCRdb's listing. The chain combines TRBV12-3 or TRBV12-4 with TRBJ2-4; the table gives TRBD2 as D, unverified against the DNA. The CDR3 is 15 residues long, counting both termini. The CDR3 here is CASRGTSGAKNIQYY.

To note about this clonotype: The junction departs from the called germline gene at one end, perhaps through a read error. The J gene is TRBJ2-5, the V gene TRBV29-1, with D possibly TRBD2 on 6 matching bases. Looked up from germline, CDR1 is SQVTM and CDR2 is ANQGSEA. The CDR3 has 15 amino acids. The CDR3 sequence: CTVVQGGSSQETQYF. The CDR3 nucleotides read TGCACCGTTGTGCAGGGAGGCTCATCTCAAGAGACGCAGTACTTC.

The chain couples TRBV11-1 to TRBJ1-1; D remains unclear. Per germline, CDR1 SGHAT and CDR2 FQDESV (reference sequence). CDR3 size: 14 residues. Trimming took off 0 bases at V and 1 base at J, with 6 bases between the two ends. For the CDR3, the DNA is TGTGCCAGCAGCTTAGCCCGGGCGAACACTGAAGCTTTCTTT. It translates to CASSLARANTEAFF. The complete variable domain, with remaining parts taken from reference TRBV11-1 and TRBJ1-1, reads EAEVAQSPRYKITEKSQAVAFWCDPISGHATLYWYRQILGQGPELLVQFQDESVVDDSQLPKDRFSAERLKGVDSTLKIQPAELGDSAMYLCASSLARANTEAFFGQGTRLTVV.

With respect to this clonotype: A junction end diverges from the germline sequence, so it may reflect a read error. The chain links TRBV7-9 to TRBJ1-3; D may be TRBD1 (5 bases). The germline CDR1 and CDR2 sequences are SEHNR and FQNEAQ (reference sequence). The CDR3 spans 15 residues. The DNA for the CDR3 is TGTGCCACCAGCTTATCAGGGTATCTTGGAAACACCATATATTTT. Protein: CATSLSGYLGNTIYF.

Regarding this clonotype: This is likely a read error, given that the CDR3 carries no conserved phenylalanine or tryptophan at its end. The V call is TRBV4-2, the J call TRBJ2-1, with 8 bases matching TRBD2. The CDR3 covers 17 residues. From germline, CDR1 is LGHNA and CDR2 YNFKEQ. The CDR3 protein is CAGSQEWAGGDYNEQFY. The CDR3 nucleotides read TGTGCCGGCAGCCAAGAGTGGGCGGGAGGCGACTACAATGAGCAGTTCTAC.

This clonotype showed up many times. The rearrangement uses TRBV4-2 and TRBJ2-1; TRBD2 matches at 8 bases. V shed 0 bases and J 3 bases; nucleotides not matched to a gene: 4. Germline CDR1 reads LGHNA; CDR2 reads YNFKEQ. The CDR3 has 16 residues. The CDR3 sequence is CASSQEGLAGYNEQFF. The CDR3 DNA reads TGTGCCAGCAGCCAAGAGGGGCTAGCGGGCTACAATGAGCAGTTCTTC.

As to this clonotype: Without the conserved terminal phenylalanine or tryptophan, this CDR3 likely stems from a read error. The rearrangement joins TRBV4-1 to TRBJ2-7, with 11 bases that match TRBD2. CDR3 length: 15 residues. CDR1 is MGHRA and CDR2 is YSYEKL in the germline V gene. CDR3 loop: CASSPPGLAVYEQYL. The DNA of the CDR3 is TGTGCCAGCAGCCCACCGGGACTAGCGGTCTACGAGCAGTACCTC.

The chain is built from TRBV29-1 and TRBJ1-3; D not certain. The CDR3 has 14 amino acids. Germline V gene sequence: CDR1 SQVTM, CDR2 ANQGSEA. V was trimmed by 2 bases and J by 0 bases, leaving 8 bases between them. DNA for the CDR3: TGCAGCGTTGAAATGCCCTCCTCTGGAAACACCATATATTTT. The encoded protein is CSVEMPSSGNTIYF.

Points on this clonotype: One end of the junction varies from germline; a read error may be responsible. The chain couples TRBV11-2 to TRBJ2-7; D is unclear. CDR1 SGHAT and CDR2 FQNNGV come from the germline V gene. CDR3 length: 14 amino acids. CDR3 bases: TGTGCCAGCTGCCTAACTGACACTGCCTACAAGCAGTACTTC. The encoded protein is CASCLTDTAYKQYF.